This entry is about one T cell receptor beta chain. Antigen specificity is unknown. The data derive from a study of shared clonotypes between healthy human individuals. Study conclusions and caveats: When compared with the clonotypes that were shared by all four sorted-subset donors, the non-shared clonotypes turned out to have lower generation probabilities.

The donors, healthy adults who were HIV-negative, had experienced no recent acute infections or vaccinations. Clones were sequenced by immunoSEQ multiplex PCR, and TCRdb holds only the in-frame ones, with some missing. The table records 500,000 to 550,000 clones, roughly 95% of them present only once. CDR1 is ENHRY and CDR2 is SYGVKD in the germline V gene. The CDR3 consists of 14 residues. The chain couples TRBV10-3 to TRBJ2-5; 10 nucleotides agree with TRBD1. The end of the DNA is better explained by TRBJ2-7, so the J call may be wrong. The origin of this receptor is a woman under 40 in good health. Material: naive CD4+ T cells sorted from blood. Specified subset: CD45RA+ positively selected. The CDR3 sequence is CAIKRGTGAYEQYF. In DNA form, the CDR3 reads TGTGCCATCAAACGGGGGACAGGGGCATACGAGCAGTACTTC.